This TCR beta chain is from a study of CD8 T cells in ankylosing spondylitis. This CDR3 region has 17 residues. Germline-derived CDR1 and CDR2 are ENHRY and SYGVKD. Losses at the gene ends were 2 bases for V and 4 bases for J; bases not matched to a gene: 5. Points from the study as a whole: Ankylosing spondylitis blood seemed to carry a telltale TCR beta motif made of under 10 highly homologous variants.

TCRdb used MiXCR to reprocess the 5' RACE reads, holding one entry per CDR3 protein. Of 200,000 to 250,000 distinct CDR3 sequences detected, roughly a tenth appear once; the ten largest clones hold roughly a fifth. This clonotype appeared a few times. The antigen is unknown. Sequencing was done on a sample of blood, either unsorted or a sorted T cell fraction (not recorded which). The chain is built from TRBV10-3 and TRBJ2-1; 13 bases agree with TRBD2. The clonotype originates from a male donor with ankylosing spondylitis or in good health (not recorded which). This chain's CDR3 is CAISEGGTSGDYNEQFF. The CDR3 region has the DNA TGTGCCATCAGTGAGGGAGGGACTAGCGGGGATTACAATGAGCAGTTCTTC.